The 6 T cell receptor beta chains below come from one sample, sequenced in a study of spatial heterogeneity in lung cancer. The time point was: sample taken at primary tumor resection. TCRdb redid the calling of the 5' RACE reads with MiXCR, one entry per CDR3 protein. The sample has over 50,000 distinct CDR3 sequences, approximately 6% seen once. The sample in question was PBMCs, obtained at surgery. All receptors come from a female donor with early-stage non-small cell lung cancer.

This clonotype was seen only a few times. The chain links TRBV7-3 to TRBJ1-5, with a tentative D call TRBD1 (5 bases). Germline V gives CDR1 SGHTA, CDR2 FQGTGA. This CDR3 comprises 13 residues. V was clipped by 5 bases and J by 7 bases, with 12 bases between them. Written as DNA, the CDR3 is TGTGCCAGCAGCACTACAGGAAACCAGCCCCAGCATTTT. Translating it yields CASSTTGNQPQHF.

This sequence joins TRBV28 and TRBJ2-7, with 7 nucleotides matching TRBD1. V gave up 5 bases and J gave up 2 bases; unmatched junction bases: 6. Germline loops: CDR1 MDHEN, CDR2 SYDVKM. CDR3 size: 14 residues. The CDR3 is CASSPRQGAYEQYF. The CDR3 nucleotides are TGTGCCAGCAGTCCCAGACAGGGTGCCTACGAGCAGTACTTC.

This clonotype was recorded a few times. The V call is TRBV7-9, the J call TRBJ1-4, with a possible D match to TRBD1 (6 bases). CDR1 is SEHNR and CDR2 is FQNEAQ in the germline V gene (reference sequence). V was clipped by 5 bases and J by 3 bases, with 13 bases between them. The CDR3 length is 15 residues. CDR3: CASSLGGHPNEKLFF. The CDR3 bases are TGTGCCAGCAGCCTGGGGGGACACCCTAATGAAAAACTGTTTTTT.

This clonotype was recorded many times. This chain connects TRBV24-1 to TRBJ2-1; maybe TRBD2 (5 bases). V shed 9 bases and J shed 6 bases, with 11 bases lying between them. Germline values: CDR1 KGHDR, CDR2 SFDVKD. This CDR3 is built from 12 residues. DNA for the CDR3: TGTGCCACCGCGGGCCAACCCAATGAGCAGTTCTTC. Translating gives CATAGQPNEQFF.

Ten or more counts support this clonotype. The rearrangement uses TRBV5-1 and TRBJ2-2; D not certain. V dropped 0 bases and J dropped 7 bases, with 7 bases sitting between them. The germline gives CDR1 SGHRS, CDR2 YFSETQ. The CDR3 contains 13 residues. The CDR3 sequence is CASSLAGDGELFF. The CDR3 DNA reads as TGCGCCAGCAGCTTGGCGGGCGACGGGGAGCTGTTTTTT.

This clonotype was counted between two and nine times. The chain joins TRBV27 to TRBJ2-3, with 10 bases aligning to TRBD1. This CDR3 region has 14 residues. J lost 2 bases, V lost 9 bases, and 5 bases had no gene match. Germline CDR1 and CDR2: MNHEY and SMNVEV (reference sequence). CDR3 in DNA: TGTGCCAGTTCGGGACAGGGGCCCACAGATACGCAGTATTTT. Its translation: CASSGQGPTDTQYF.